These 7 T cell receptor beta chains originate from one sample sequenced in a study of T-cell reconstitution after alpha-beta-depleted transplantation in children. Construction of the TCRbeta library involved unique molecular identifiers. TCRdb fed the PCR reads into MiXCR, producing one record per CDR3 protein. The table includes 480,000 or so distinct CDR3 sequences, roughly a tenth detected once. The sequencing here drew on PBMCs, taken before TCRalphabeta/CD19-depleted stem cell transplant. These receptors originate from a child aged 2-15 years with inherited bone marrow failure, due to receive a stem cell transplant.

This clonotype was observed many times. This chain uses TRBV28 with TRBJ2-3; the match to TRBD2 covers 7 bases. With V trimmed by 11 bases and J by 5 bases, 10 bases remained unmatched. The CDR3 spans 13 residues. Germline V gene lookup returns CDR1 MDHEN and CDR2 SYDVKM. The chain's CDR3 is CALGGVAQDTQYF. CDR3 coding DNA: TGTGCCCTGGGGGGGGTGGCACAAGATACGCAGTATTTT.

This clonotype was observed at least ten times. This chain links TRBV4-3 with TRBJ2-5, with 10 bases lining up with TRBD2. Germline V gene sequence: CDR1 LGHNA, CDR2 YSLEER. The CDR3 length is 15 residues. Trimming at V came to 5 bases and at J to 5 bases, leaving 8 bases not matched to a gene. The CDR3 sequence: CASSKSSGSWETQYF. The CDR3 nucleotides are TGCGCCAGCAGCAAATCTAGCGGGAGTTGGGAGACCCAGTACTTC.

This clonotype was found many times. This rearrangement joins TRBV10-1 to TRBJ2-1; 9 bases align to TRBD2. The CDR3 totals 15 residues. V was pared by 3 bases and J by 5 bases, with 5 bases of the junction left unmatched. Germline CDR1 WNHNN, CDR2 SYGVQD (reference sequence). The CDR3: CASSDMAGGDNEQFF. CDR3 coding DNA: TGCGCCAGCAGTGACATGGCGGGAGGGGACAATGAGCAGTTCTTC.

In this sample, this clonotype turned up many times. The rearrangement uses TRBV7-9 and TRBJ2-3, with D uncertain. Trimming stripped 0 bases from V and 0 bases from J, with 7 bases between. The CDR3 sequence is 15 residues long. CDR1 SEHNR and CDR2 FQNEAQ come from the germline V gene (reference sequence). CDR3 coding DNA: TGTGCCAGCAGCTTAGCGCTTCCTAGCACAGATACGCAGTATTTT. Protein sequence: CASSLALPSTDTQYF.

A word on this clonotype: This may stem from a read error, because a much larger clone lies one nucleotide away. This chain links TRBV6-1 with TRBJ1-5; a possible D gene is TRBD1 (6 bases). The CDR3 sequence is 16 residues long. Germline CDR1 reads MNHNS; CDR2 reads SASEGT. The CDR3: CASNMNRARGYQPPHF. The CDR3 DNA reads as TGTGCCAGCAATATGAATCGGGCCAGGGGTTATCAGCCCCCGCATTTT.

This clonotype has a count of ten or more. The gene calls are TRBV5-1 and TRBJ2-7, with unresolved D. Per the germline V gene, CDR1 is SGHRS and CDR2 is YFSETQ. With 0 bases removed from V and 4 bases from J, the gap between germline ends came to 14 bases. The CDR3 is 15 residues long. CDR3 nucleotide sequence: TGCGCCAGCAGCTTGGGGCAGGTGAGAGCATACGAGCAGTACTTC. It specifies CASSLGQVRAYEQYF.

The rearrangement links TRBV29-1 to TRBJ2-3; 15 positions agree with TRBD2. CDR1 is SQVTM, CDR2 ANQGSEA, per germline. Trimming cost V 3 bases and J 3 bases; bases outside gene matches: 7. The CDR3 spans 17 residues. CDR3 in amino acids: CSVEGLAGGGQTDTQYF. In DNA, the CDR3 is TGCAGCGTTGAGGGACTAGCGGGAGGCGGGCAGACAGATACGCAGTATTTT.